The rows below give T cell receptor beta chains drawn from one sample of a study of blood T cell repertoires in COVID-19. Using immunoSEQ multiplex PCR, the repertoire was profiled, and TCRdb retains in-frame clones only, with some absent. Of over 200,000 clones listed, around 85% are singletons. The material sequenced was peripheral blood. The source is a human donor in a cohort sampled during active COVID-19. The CDR3 runs from the conserved cysteine through the conserved F or W. A D gene is named only where the DNA matches it firmly. Some rows have no size entry. The others give once, few or many, or a class for an expanded clone.

CDR3 DNA: TGTGCCAGCAGTTTAAGGCTAGCCTCCGAGCAGTACTTC
CDR3 protein: CASSLRLASEQYF
clone size: NA
CDR3 length: 13
J gene: TRBJ2-7
V gene: TRBV28
D gene: NA

CDR3 DNA: TGTGCCAGCAGTCCTCGGACAGTTAATGAAAAACTGTTTTTT
CDR3 protein: CASSPRTVNEKLFF
clone size: once
CDR3 length: 14
J gene: TRBJ1-4
V gene: TRBV27
D gene: NA

CDR3 DNA: TGTGCCAGCAGCCAGGTGACAGGGGACACCGGGGAGCTGTTTTTT
CDR3 protein: CASSQVTGDTGELFF
clone size: NA
CDR3 length: 15
J gene: TRBJ2-2
V gene: TRBV4-2
D gene: TRBD1

CDR3 DNA: TGTGCCAGCTCTCTCGGACAGGGGGCCTCGGGTGAAAAACTGTTTTTT
CDR3 protein: CASSLGQGASGEKLFF
clone size: once
CDR3 length: 16
J gene: TRBJ1-4
V gene: TRBV18
D gene: TRBD1

CDR3 DNA: TGTGCCAGCAGCTTCCGACTAGGGCTGCAAGGTGCCCAGTACTTC
CDR3 protein: CASSFRLGLQGAQYF
clone size: NA
CDR3 length: 15
J gene: TRBJ2-5
V gene: TRBV7-2
D gene: NA

CDR3 DNA: TGTGCCACCAGCAGAGAAGGGGCCGGGGAGCTGTTTTTT
CDR3 protein: CATSREGAGELFF
clone size: NA
CDR3 length: 13
J gene: TRBJ2-2
V gene: TRBV15
D gene: NA

CDR3 DNA: TGTGCCAGCAGCTACCTAGCGGGAGTTATCACAGATACGCAGTATTTT
CDR3 protein: CASSYLAGVITDTQYF
clone size: NA
CDR3 length: 16
J gene: TRBJ2-3
V gene: TRBV7-6
D gene: TRBD2

CDR3 DNA: TGTGCCAGCTCACCCGGACAGGGCCACAATGAGCAGTTCTTC
CDR3 protein: CASSPGQGHNEQFF
clone size: NA
CDR3 length: 14
J gene: TRBJ2-1
V gene: TRBV18
D gene: TRBD1

CDR3 DNA: TGTGCCTGGAGCCAAGCCGGGACAGGGGGCAATGAGCAGTTCTTC
CDR3 protein: CAWSQAGTGGNEQFF
clone size: NA
CDR3 length: 15
J gene: TRBJ2-1
V gene: TRBV30
D gene: TRBD1

CDR3 DNA: TGTGCCAGCAGCTCATACAGGGGTTCGGTAACTGAAGCTTTCTTT
CDR3 protein: CASSSYRGSVTEAFF
clone size: NA
CDR3 length: 15
J gene: TRBJ1-1
V gene: TRBV7-9
D gene: TRBD1

CDR3 DNA: TGCGCCAGCAGCCAAGGACTAGCTTACAATGAGCAGTTCTTC
CDR3 protein: CASSQGLAYNEQFF
clone size: once
CDR3 length: 14
J gene: TRBJ2-1
V gene: TRBV4-1
D gene: TRBD2

CDR3 DNA: TGTGCCAGCAGTGCCCCGACTAGCGGGGTGTACAATGAGCAGTTCTTC
CDR3 protein: CASSAPTSGVYNEQFF
clone size: once
CDR3 length: 16
J gene: TRBJ2-1
V gene: TRBV25-1
D gene: TRBD2

CDR3 DNA: TGTGCCAGTAGTCAGACTAGCGGGTACTACAATGAGCAGTTCTTC
CDR3 protein: CASSQTSGYYNEQFF
clone size: NA
CDR3 length: 15
J gene: TRBJ2-1
V gene: TRBV19
D gene: TRBD2

CDR3 DNA: TGCGCCAGCAGCCAAGCCCCCTGGGGGGTTAACTATGGCTACACCTTC
CDR3 protein: CASSQAPWGVNYGYTF
clone size: NA
CDR3 length: 16
J gene: TRBJ1-2
V gene: TRBV4-1
D gene: NA

CDR3 DNA: TGTGCCAGCAGCTTAAGACTAGCGGTCGAGCAGTTCTTC
CDR3 protein: CASSLRLAVEQFF
clone size: few
CDR3 length: 13
J gene: TRBJ2-1
V gene: TRBV7-2
D gene: TRBD2

CDR3 DNA: TGTGCCAGCAGTTGGACTCTTTACGAGCAGTACTTC
CDR3 protein: CASSWTLYEQYF
clone size: NA
CDR3 length: 12
J gene: TRBJ2-7
V gene: TRBV28
D gene: NA

CDR3 DNA: TGTGCCAGCTCACCACAGGGCGGGGGCACTGAAGCTTTCTTT
CDR3 protein: CASSPQGGGTEAFF
clone size: NA
CDR3 length: 14
J gene: TRBJ1-1
V gene: TRBV18
D gene: NA

CDR3 DNA: TGTGCCAGCAGCCAACAGGAGAATCAGCCCCAGCATTTT
CDR3 protein: CASSQQENQPQHF
clone size: NA
CDR3 length: 13
J gene: TRBJ1-5
V gene: TRBV7-9
D gene: NA

CDR3 DNA: TGTGCCAGCAGTTACGCGACTAGCGGGGGGAAAGAGACCCAGTACTTC
CDR3 protein: CASSYATSGGKETQYF
clone size: NA
CDR3 length: 16
J gene: TRBJ2-5
V gene: TRBV6-5
D gene: TRBD2

CDR3 DNA: TGTGCCAGCTCGACAGTTCCCTACGAGCAGTACTTC
CDR3 protein: CASSTVPYEQYF
clone size: NA
CDR3 length: 12
J gene: TRBJ2-7
V gene: TRBV7-9
D gene: NA

CDR3 DNA: TGTGCCAGCAGTTACGCAGGGGACTATGGCTACACCTTC
CDR3 protein: CASSYAGDYGYTF
clone size: NA
CDR3 length: 13
J gene: TRBJ1-2
V gene: TRBV6-2/TRBV6-3
D gene: NA

CDR3 DNA: TGTGCCAGCTCACCAGGAGGGGCCTATCAGCCCCAGCATTTT
CDR3 protein: CASSPGGAYQPQHF
clone size: once
CDR3 length: 14
J gene: TRBJ1-5
V gene: TRBV18
D gene: NA

CDR3 DNA: TGTGCCAGCAGCTCTAGTGGCAGGGGGTTAAAAGAGACCCAGTACTTC
CDR3 protein: CASSSSGRGLKETQYF
clone size: NA
CDR3 length: 16
J gene: TRBJ2-5
V gene: TRBV5-4
D gene: TRBD1

CDR3 DNA: TGTGCCAGCAGTTACTCGACCAGGAACCATTCACCCCTCCACTTT
CDR3 protein: CASSYSTRNHSPLHF
clone size: once
CDR3 length: 15
J gene: TRBJ1-6
V gene: TRBV6-2/TRBV6-3
D gene: NA

CDR3 DNA: TGTGCCAGCAGCCCCACAGGGTACGAGCAGTACTTC
CDR3 protein: CASSPTGYEQYF
clone size: NA
CDR3 length: 12
J gene: TRBJ2-7
V gene: TRBV12-3/TRBV12-4
D gene: NA

CDR3 DNA: TGTGCCAGCAGCGTAGGGGACTCTAGCAATCAGCCCCAGCATTTT
CDR3 protein: CASSVGDSSNQPQHF
clone size: few
CDR3 length: 15
J gene: TRBJ1-5
V gene: TRBV9
D gene: NA

CDR3 DNA: TGTGCCAGCAGCGTAGCTACGATAGAGGAGGTCAACACCATATATTTT
CDR3 protein: CASSVATIEEVNTIYF
clone size: NA
CDR3 length: 16
J gene: TRBJ1-3
V gene: TRBV9
D gene: NA

CDR3 DNA: TGTGCCAGTAGACTGGGAGGGACGAGTCACACTGAAGCTTTCTTT
CDR3 protein: CASRLGGTSHTEAFF
clone size: few
CDR3 length: 15
J gene: TRBJ1-1
V gene: TRBV19
D gene: NA

CDR3 DNA: TGCGCCAGCAGCTATCTCGGCGGAGGCTCCTACAATGAGCAGTTCTTC
CDR3 protein: CASSYLGGGSYNEQFF
clone size: NA
CDR3 length: 16
J gene: TRBJ2-1
V gene: TRBV5-1
D gene: NA

CDR3 DNA: TGTGCCAGCAGTTACTTACAGGGGGCGAGGACTGAAGCTTTCTTT
CDR3 protein: CASSYLQGARTEAFF
clone size: NA
CDR3 length: 15
J gene: TRBJ1-1
V gene: TRBV28
D gene: TRBD1

CDR3 DNA: TGTGCCAGTAGTATCCGACAGGGTAGCAATCAGCCCCAGCATTTT
CDR3 protein: CASSIRQGSNQPQHF
clone size: NA
CDR3 length: 15
J gene: TRBJ1-5
V gene: TRBV19
D gene: TRBD1

CDR3 DNA: TGTGCCAGCAGCAAATCGGCTAGCGGGACCTACGAGCAGTACTTC
CDR3 protein: CASSKSASGTYEQYF
clone size: NA
CDR3 length: 15
J gene: TRBJ2-7
V gene: TRBV21-1
D gene: NA

CDR3 DNA: TGTGCCAGCAGCCCTGCGGGGAGGAGTTTGAGTGAAGCTTTCTTT
CDR3 protein: CASSPAGRSLSEAFF
clone size: NA
CDR3 length: 15
J gene: TRBJ1-1
V gene: TRBV27
D gene: NA

CDR3 DNA: TGTGCCAGCAGTCCACAGGGCTCTGGAAACACCATATATTTT
CDR3 protein: CASSPQGSGNTIYF
clone size: NA
CDR3 length: 14
J gene: TRBJ1-3
V gene: TRBV5-4
D gene: NA

CDR3 DNA: TGCGCCAGCAGCTTCACGGGGATCACTACCTACGAGCAGTACTTC
CDR3 protein: CASSFTGITTYEQYF
clone size: NA
CDR3 length: 15
J gene: TRBJ2-7
V gene: TRBV5-1
D gene: NA

CDR3 DNA: TGTGCCAGCTCACCCTTGCCGGGGCAGGGGTATGAAAAACTGTTTTTT
CDR3 protein: CASSPLPGQGYEKLFF
clone size: NA
CDR3 length: 16
J gene: TRBJ1-4
V gene: TRBV18
D gene: NA

CDR3 DNA: TGTGCCAGTAGTGCATTTACAGGGGAAGCTAACTATGGCTACACCTTC
CDR3 protein: CASSAFTGEANYGYTF
clone size: NA
CDR3 length: 16
J gene: TRBJ1-2
V gene: TRBV19
D gene: TRBD1

CDR3 DNA: TGTGCCAGCAGTCCAAGACAGGGGTGGGATGAAAAACTGTTTTTT
CDR3 protein: CASSPRQGWDEKLFF
clone size: NA
CDR3 length: 15
J gene: TRBJ1-4
V gene: TRBV28
D gene: TRBD1

CDR3 DNA: TGTGCCATCAGGGACAGACCGTATCAGCCCCAGCATTTT
CDR3 protein: CAIRDRPYQPQHF
clone size: NA
CDR3 length: 13
J gene: TRBJ1-5
V gene: TRBV10-3
D gene: NA

CDR3 DNA: TGTGCCAGCAGCTACAGGGCTTGGTACGAGCAGTACTTC
CDR3 protein: CASSYRAWYEQYF
clone size: few
CDR3 length: 13
J gene: TRBJ2-7
V gene: TRBV11-2
D gene: NA

CDR3 DNA: TGTGCCAGCAGCTTGTCGGGACAGGTAAACACTGAAGCTTTCTTT
CDR3 protein: CASSLSGQVNTEAFF
clone size: NA
CDR3 length: 15
J gene: TRBJ1-1
V gene: TRBV14
D gene: TRBD1

CDR3 DNA: TGTGCCAGCAGTTTATCGTGGACAGGGGACAATGAGCAGTTCTTC
CDR3 protein: CASSLSWTGDNEQFF
clone size: NA
CDR3 length: 15
J gene: TRBJ2-1
V gene: TRBV27
D gene: TRBD1

CDR3 DNA: TGTGCCAGCAGTCCGACAGGGTTCAATGAGCAGTTCTTC
CDR3 protein: CASSPTGFNEQFF
clone size: NA
CDR3 length: 13
J gene: TRBJ2-1
V gene: TRBV27
D gene: TRBD1

CDR3 DNA: TGTGCCAGCAGCGCAGGGGACGCCTATGATTCACCCCTCCACTTT
CDR3 protein: CASSAGDAYDSPLHF
clone size: NA
CDR3 length: 15
J gene: TRBJ1-6
V gene: TRBV9
D gene: NA

CDR3 DNA: TGTGCCAGCAGCCGGGACAGGGTTTACGAGCAGTACTTC
CDR3 protein: CASSRDRVYEQYF
clone size: NA
CDR3 length: 13
J gene: TRBJ2-7
V gene: TRBV5-5
D gene: TRBD1

CDR3 DNA: TGTGCCAGCAGCCAAAGTGGGGCCCGGGAGCTGTTTTTT
CDR3 protein: CASSQSGARELFF
clone size: NA
CDR3 length: 13
J gene: TRBJ2-2
V gene: TRBV14
D gene: NA

CDR3 DNA: TGTGCCAGTAGCACCCTGGTCGGGGGAGGTCAGCCCCAGCATTTT
CDR3 protein: CASSTLVGGGQPQHF
clone size: once
CDR3 length: 15
J gene: TRBJ1-5
V gene: TRBV19
D gene: NA

CDR3 DNA: TGTGCCAGCTCACCCGGACAGCCCTATAGCAATCAGCCCCAGCATTTT
CDR3 protein: CASSPGQPYSNQPQHF
clone size: NA
CDR3 length: 16
J gene: TRBJ1-5
V gene: TRBV18
D gene: NA

CDR3 DNA: TGTGCCAGCAGCCAAGATCGGGCTAGCGGGACAGATACGCAGTATTTT
CDR3 protein: CASSQDRASGTDTQYF
clone size: NA
CDR3 length: 16
J gene: TRBJ2-3
V gene: TRBV3-1/TRBV3-2
D gene: TRBD2

CDR3 DNA: TGTGCCAGTAGTATCTGGGGGGTAAACGGGGAGCTGTTTTTT
CDR3 protein: CASSIWGVNGELFF
clone size: NA
CDR3 length: 14
J gene: TRBJ2-2
V gene: TRBV19
D gene: NA

CDR3 DNA: TGTGCCAGCAGCCAACGGGACAGGCGCTCCTACGAGCAGTACTTC
CDR3 protein: CASSQRDRRSYEQYF
clone size: NA
CDR3 length: 15
J gene: TRBJ2-7
V gene: TRBV3-1/TRBV3-2
D gene: TRBD1

CDR3 DNA: TGCGCCAGCAGCCAAGGGGGAGCGGGAGGGGCAGATACGCAGTATTTT
CDR3 protein: CASSQGGAGGADTQYF
clone size: NA
CDR3 length: 16
J gene: TRBJ2-3
V gene: TRBV4-3
D gene: TRBD2

CDR3 DNA: TGTGCCAGCAGTTTGGGCAGGAAATACGAGCAGTACTTC
CDR3 protein: CASSLGRKYEQYF
clone size: NA
CDR3 length: 13
J gene: TRBJ2-7
V gene: TRBV28
D gene: NA

CDR3 DNA: TGTGCCAGCAGCCACCATCGACAGGTTAATAATTCACCCCTCCACTTT
CDR3 protein: CASSHHRQVNNSPLHF
clone size: NA
CDR3 length: 16
J gene: TRBJ1-6
V gene: TRBV3-1/TRBV3-2
D gene: NA

CDR3 DNA: TGTGCCAGCAGCCCGGGACAGGGGGCAACCTACGAGCAGTACTTC
CDR3 protein: CASSPGQGATYEQYF
clone size: once
CDR3 length: 15
J gene: TRBJ2-7
V gene: TRBV7-2
D gene: TRBD1

CDR3 DNA: TGTGCCAGCAGTCGCGAGGTCGGCGAGCAGTACTTC
CDR3 protein: CASSREVGEQYF
clone size: NA
CDR3 length: 12
J gene: TRBJ2-7
V gene: TRBV28
D gene: NA

CDR3 DNA: TGTGCCAGCAGTTACGTCCTAGCGGGAGGTACGCAGTATTTT
CDR3 protein: CASSYVLAGGTQYF
clone size: NA
CDR3 length: 14
J gene: TRBJ2-3
V gene: TRBV6-5
D gene: TRBD2

CDR3 DNA: TGTGCCACCAGTGACCGGACTCCTTGGACCCATGGCTACACCTTC
CDR3 protein: CATSDRTPWTHGYTF
clone size: NA
CDR3 length: 15
J gene: TRBJ1-2
V gene: TRBV24-1
D gene: NA

CDR3 DNA: TGTGCCAGCCGACGGACAGGGGAGAGTCAGCCCCAGCATTTT
CDR3 protein: CASRRTGESQPQHF
clone size: NA
CDR3 length: 14
J gene: TRBJ1-5
V gene: TRBV28
D gene: TRBD1